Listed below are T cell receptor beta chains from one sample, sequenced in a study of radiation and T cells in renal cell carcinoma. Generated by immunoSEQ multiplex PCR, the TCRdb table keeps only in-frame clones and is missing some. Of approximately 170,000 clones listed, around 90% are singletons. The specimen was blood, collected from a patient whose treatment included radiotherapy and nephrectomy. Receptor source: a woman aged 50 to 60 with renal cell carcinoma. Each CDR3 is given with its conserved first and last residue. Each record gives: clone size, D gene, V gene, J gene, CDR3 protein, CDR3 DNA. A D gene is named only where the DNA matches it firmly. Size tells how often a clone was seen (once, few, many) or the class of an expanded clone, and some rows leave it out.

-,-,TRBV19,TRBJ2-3,CASGRGGTDTQYF,TGTGCCTCCGGTCGAGGGGGCACAGATACGCAGTATTTT
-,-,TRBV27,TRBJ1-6,CASSLGRQISSYNSPLHF,TGTGCCAGCAGTTTGGGCCGACAGATAAGCTCCTATAATTCACCCCTCCACTTT
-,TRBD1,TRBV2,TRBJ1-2,CAISGGSRYGYTF,TGTGCCATCTCAGGGGGCAGCCGATATGGCTACACCTTC
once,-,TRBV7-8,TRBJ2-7,CASSPAGVGLTYEQYF,TGTGCCAGCAGCCCCGCTGGGGTTGGGCTAACCTACGAGCAGTACTTC
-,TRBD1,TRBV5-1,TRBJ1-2,CASSPGQGPPNYGYTF,TGCGCCAGCAGCCCGGGACAGGGACCCCCTAACTATGGCTACACCTTC
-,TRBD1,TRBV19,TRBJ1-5,CASSIQGALVNQPQHF,TGTGCCAGTAGTATCCAGGGGGCGCTTGTCAATCAGCCCCAGCATTTT
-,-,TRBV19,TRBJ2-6,CASTSGVGSSGANVLTF,-
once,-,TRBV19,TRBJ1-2,CASSIDHHFNYGYTF,TGTGCCAGTAGTATAGATCACCATTTCAACTATGGCTACACCTTC
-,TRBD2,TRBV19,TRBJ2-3,CASSLGVAGRTDTQYF,TGTGCCAGTAGTCTCGGGGTAGCGGGGCGCACAGATACGCAGTATTTT
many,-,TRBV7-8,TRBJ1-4,CASSPPRSDSLFF,TGTGCCAGCAGCCCACCTAGAAGTGATAGTCTGTTTTTT
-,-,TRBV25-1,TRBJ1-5,CASSEEYSNQPQHF,TGTGCCAGCAGCGAGGAGTATAGCAATCAGCCCCAGCATTTT
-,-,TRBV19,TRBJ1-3,CASSGISGNTIYF,TGTGCCAGTAGTGGAATCTCTGGAAACACCATATATTTT
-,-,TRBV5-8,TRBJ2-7,CASSLGAFASYEQYF,TGTGCCAGCAGCTTGGGAGCGTTCGCATCCTACGAGCAGTACTTC
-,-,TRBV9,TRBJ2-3,CASSVDDRRKADTQYF,TGTGCCAGCAGCGTAGATGACAGGCGAAAGGCGGATACGCAGTATTTT
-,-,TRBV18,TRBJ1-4,CASSLDRATNEKLFF,TGTGCCAGCTCGCTCGACCGAGCGACTAATGAAAAACTGTTTTTT
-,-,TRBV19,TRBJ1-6,CASSVSAGFLHF,TGTGCCAGTAGTGTCTCGGCCGGGTTCCTCCACTTT
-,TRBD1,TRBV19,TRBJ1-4,CASSMRGGIEKLFF,TGTGCCAGTAGTATGAGAGGGGGCATCGAAAAACTGTTTTTT
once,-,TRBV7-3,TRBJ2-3,CASSSGALESQYF,TGTGCCAGCAGCTCCGGCGCTCTGGAATCGCAGTATTTT
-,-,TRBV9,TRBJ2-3,CASSVGPGEDTQYF,TGTGCCAGCAGCGTAGGTCCAGGGGAAGATACGCAGTATTTT
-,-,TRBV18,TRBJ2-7,CASSPNYEQYF,TGTGCCAGCTCACCTAACTACGAGCAGTACTTC
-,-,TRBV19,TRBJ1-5,CASRTTGVRQPQHF,TGTGCCAGTAGAACTACCGGGGTGCGGCAGCCCCAGCATTTT
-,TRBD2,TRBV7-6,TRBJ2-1,CASSISGGAYNEQFF,TGTGCCAGCAGCATCAGCGGGGGGGCCTACAATGAGCAGTTCTTC
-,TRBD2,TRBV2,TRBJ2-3,CARRSGLAQDTQYF,TGTGCCCGACGGTCGGGACTAGCGCAAGATACGCAGTATTTT
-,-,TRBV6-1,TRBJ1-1,CASNEDWNTEAFF,TGTGCCAGCAACGAGGACTGGAACACTGAAGCTTTCTTT
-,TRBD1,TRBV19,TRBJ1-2,CASNIQGADYGYTF,TGTGCCAGTAATATACAGGGGGCAGACTATGGCTACACCTTC
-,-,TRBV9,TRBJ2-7,CASSVEGLSSYEQYF,TGTGCCAGCAGCGTAGAGGGACTTTCCTCCTACGAGCAGTACTTC
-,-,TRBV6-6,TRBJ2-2,CASSLFVGDTGELFF,TGTGCCAGCTCCCTTTTTGTAGGGGACACCGGGGAGCTGTTTTTT
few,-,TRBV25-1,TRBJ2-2,CASSVQGSTGELFF,TGTGCCAGCAGTGTCCAGGGGAGTACCGGGGAGCTGTTTTTT
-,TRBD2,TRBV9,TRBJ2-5,CASSPGLAGGTQETQYF,TGTGCCAGCAGCCCGGGACTAGCGGGGGGCACCCAAGAGACCCAGTACTTC
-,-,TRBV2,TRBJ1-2,CAKGQRYGYTF,TGTGCCAAAGGACAGCGCTATGGCTACACCTTC
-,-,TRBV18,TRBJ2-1,CASSPLQGNEQFF,TGTGCCAGCTCACCGCTACAGGGTAATGAGCAGTTCTTC
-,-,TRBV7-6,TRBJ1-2,CASSFGHSDYTF,TGTGCCAGCAGCTTTGGGCACAGCGACTACACCTTC
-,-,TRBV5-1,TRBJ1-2,CASSLEANYGYTF,TGCGCCAGCAGCTTGGAGGCTAACTATGGCTACACCTTC
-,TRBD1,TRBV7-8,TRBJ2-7,CASSLDRVANEQYF,TGTGCCAGCAGCCTGGACAGGGTCGCTAACGAGCAGTACTTC
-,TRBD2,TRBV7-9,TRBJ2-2,CASVIPLPGLGPYSEELFF,TGTGCCAGCGTCATCCCACTCCCGGGACTAGGGCCTTATTCGGAGGAGCTGTTTTTT
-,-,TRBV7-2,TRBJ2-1,CASSLLRENEQFF,TGTGCCAGCAGCTTATTAAGGGAGAATGAGCAGTTCTTC
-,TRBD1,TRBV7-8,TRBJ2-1,CASRGIDREHEQFF,TGTGCCAGCAGAGGGATCGACAGGGAACATGAGCAGTTCTTC
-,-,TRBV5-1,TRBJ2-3,CASSLEGPTDTQYF,TGCGCCAGCAGCTTGGAAGGGCCCACAGATACGCAGTATTTT
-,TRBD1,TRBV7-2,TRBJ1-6,CASSFLDRALHF,TGTGCCAGCAGCTTCCTTGACAGGGCCCTCCACTTT
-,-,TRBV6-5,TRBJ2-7,CASRVDTSPAREQYF,TGTGCCAGCAGGGTTGATACGAGCCCAGCTCGGGAGCAGTACTTC
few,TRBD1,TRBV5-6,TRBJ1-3,CASSLGQGARIGNTIYF,TGTGCCAGCAGCTTGGGTCAGGGGGCGAGGATTGGAAACACCATATATTTT
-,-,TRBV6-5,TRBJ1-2,CASSYSIRDGYGYTF,TGTGCCAGCAGTTACTCGATTCGGGACGGTTATGGCTACACCTTC
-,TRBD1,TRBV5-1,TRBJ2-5,CASSLGGTGAEKTQYF,TGCGCCAGCAGCTTGGGTGGGACAGGGGCTGAGAAGACCCAGTACTTC
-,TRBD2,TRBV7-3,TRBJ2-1,CASSPSRLAGTYNEQFF,TGTGCCAGCAGCCCCTCCCGACTAGCGGGGACCTACAATGAGCAGTTCTTC
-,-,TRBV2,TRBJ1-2,CASSETRGANYGYTF,TGTGCCAGCAGTGAAACCAGGGGAGCTAACTATGGCTACACCTTC